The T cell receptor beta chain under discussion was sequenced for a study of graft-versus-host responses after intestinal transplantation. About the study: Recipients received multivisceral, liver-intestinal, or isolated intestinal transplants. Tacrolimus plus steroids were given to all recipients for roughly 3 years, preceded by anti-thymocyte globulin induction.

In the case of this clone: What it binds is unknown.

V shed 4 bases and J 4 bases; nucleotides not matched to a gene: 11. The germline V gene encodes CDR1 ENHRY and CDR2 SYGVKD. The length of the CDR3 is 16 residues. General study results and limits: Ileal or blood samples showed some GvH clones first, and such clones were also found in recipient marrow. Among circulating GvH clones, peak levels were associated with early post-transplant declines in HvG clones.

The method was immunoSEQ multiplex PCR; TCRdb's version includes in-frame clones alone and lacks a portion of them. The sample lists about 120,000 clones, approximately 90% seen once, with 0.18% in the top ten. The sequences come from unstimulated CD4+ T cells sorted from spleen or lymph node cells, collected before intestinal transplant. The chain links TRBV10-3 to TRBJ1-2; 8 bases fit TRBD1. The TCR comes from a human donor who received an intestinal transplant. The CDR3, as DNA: TGTGCCATCAGTGCCCCAAGACAGGGGAAAATCTATGGCTACACCTTC. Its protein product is CAISAPRQGKIYGYTF.